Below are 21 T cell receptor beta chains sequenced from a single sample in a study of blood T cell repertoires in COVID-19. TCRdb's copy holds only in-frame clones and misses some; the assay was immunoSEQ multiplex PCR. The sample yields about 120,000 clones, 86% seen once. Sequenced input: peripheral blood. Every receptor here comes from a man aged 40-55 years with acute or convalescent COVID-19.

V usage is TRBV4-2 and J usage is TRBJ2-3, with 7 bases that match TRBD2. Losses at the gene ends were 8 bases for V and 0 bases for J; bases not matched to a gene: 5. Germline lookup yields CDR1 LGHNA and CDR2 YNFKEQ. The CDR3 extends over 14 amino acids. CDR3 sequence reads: CASWSLASTDTQYF. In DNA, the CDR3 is TGTGCCAGCTGGTCACTAGCGAGCACAGATACGCAGTATTTT.

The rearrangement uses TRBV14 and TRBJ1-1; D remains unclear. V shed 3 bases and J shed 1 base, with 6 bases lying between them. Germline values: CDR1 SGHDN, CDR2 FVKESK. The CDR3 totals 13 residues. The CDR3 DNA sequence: TGTGCCAGCAGCCAGCAGGCGAACACTGAAGCTTTCTTT. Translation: CASSQQANTEAFF.

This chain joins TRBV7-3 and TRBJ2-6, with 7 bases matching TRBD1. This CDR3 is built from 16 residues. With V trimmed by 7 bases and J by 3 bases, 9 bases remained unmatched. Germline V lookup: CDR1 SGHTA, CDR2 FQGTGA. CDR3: CASTKEGALGANVLTF. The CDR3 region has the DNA TGTGCCAGCACCAAAGAGGGGGCGCTTGGGGCCAACGTCCTGACTTTC.

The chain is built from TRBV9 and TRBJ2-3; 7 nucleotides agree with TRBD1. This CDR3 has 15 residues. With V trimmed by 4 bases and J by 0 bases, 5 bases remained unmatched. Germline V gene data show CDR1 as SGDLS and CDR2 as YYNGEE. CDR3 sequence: CASSPGTASTDTQYF. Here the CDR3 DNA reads TGTGCCAGCAGCCCCGGGACAGCTAGCACAGATACGCAGTATTTT. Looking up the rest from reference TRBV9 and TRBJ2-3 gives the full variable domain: DSGVTQTPKHLITATGQRVTLRCSPRSGDLSVYWYQQSLDQGLQFLIQYYNGEERAKGNILERFSAQQFPDLHSELNLSSLELGDSALYFCASSPGTASTDTQYFGPGTRLTVL.

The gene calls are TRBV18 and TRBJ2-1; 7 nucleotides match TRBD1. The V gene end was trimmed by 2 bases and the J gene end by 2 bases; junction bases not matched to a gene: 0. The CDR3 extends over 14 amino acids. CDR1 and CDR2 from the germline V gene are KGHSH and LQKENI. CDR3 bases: TGTGCCAGCTCACCAGGGACAGCCTACAATGAGCAGTTCTTC. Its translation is CASSPGTAYNEQFF.

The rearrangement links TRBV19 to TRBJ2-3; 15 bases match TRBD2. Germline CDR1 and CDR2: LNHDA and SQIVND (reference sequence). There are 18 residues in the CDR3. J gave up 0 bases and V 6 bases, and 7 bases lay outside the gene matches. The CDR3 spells CASRTGTSGGPSTDTQYF. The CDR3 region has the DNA TGTGCCAGTAGAACCGGGACTAGCGGGGGGCCGAGCACAGATACGCAGTATTTT.

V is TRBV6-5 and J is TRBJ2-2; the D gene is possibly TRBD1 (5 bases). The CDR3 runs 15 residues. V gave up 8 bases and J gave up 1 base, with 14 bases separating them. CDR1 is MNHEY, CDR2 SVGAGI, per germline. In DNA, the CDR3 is TGTGCCAGCTTAGGGGTGACAGAGAACACCGGGGAGCTGTTTTTT. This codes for CASLGVTENTGELFF.

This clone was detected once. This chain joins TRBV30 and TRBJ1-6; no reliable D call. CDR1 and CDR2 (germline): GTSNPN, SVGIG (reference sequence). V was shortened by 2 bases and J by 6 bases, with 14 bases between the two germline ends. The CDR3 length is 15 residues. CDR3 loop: CAWSSPGRINSPLHF. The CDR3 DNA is TGTGCCTGGAGTTCCCCCGGGAGAATTAATTCACCCCTCCACTTT. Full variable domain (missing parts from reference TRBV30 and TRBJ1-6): SQTIHQWPATLVQPVGSPLSLECTVEGTSNPNLYWYRQAAGRGLQLLFYSVGIGQISSEVPQNLSASRPQDRQFILSSKKLLLSDSGFYLCAWSSPGRINSPLHFGNGTRLTVT.

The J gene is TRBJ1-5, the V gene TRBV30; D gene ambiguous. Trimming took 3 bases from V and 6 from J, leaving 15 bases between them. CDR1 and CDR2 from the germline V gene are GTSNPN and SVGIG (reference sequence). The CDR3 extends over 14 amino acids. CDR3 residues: CAWSAGQEGQPQHF. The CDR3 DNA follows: TGTGCCTGGAGCGCTGGCCAGGAAGGTCAGCCCCAGCATTTT.

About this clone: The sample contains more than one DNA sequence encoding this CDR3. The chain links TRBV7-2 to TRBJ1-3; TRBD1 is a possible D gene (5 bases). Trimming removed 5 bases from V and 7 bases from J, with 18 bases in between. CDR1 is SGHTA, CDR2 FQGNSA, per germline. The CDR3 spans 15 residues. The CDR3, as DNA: TGTGCCAGCAGCCGGGGCGCGGGACTTGGGAACACCATATATTTT. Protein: CASSRGAGLGNTIYF.

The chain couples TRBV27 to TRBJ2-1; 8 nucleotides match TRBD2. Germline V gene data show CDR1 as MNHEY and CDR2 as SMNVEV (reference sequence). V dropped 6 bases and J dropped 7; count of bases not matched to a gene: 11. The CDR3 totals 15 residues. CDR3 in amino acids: CASRPGTRISNEQFF. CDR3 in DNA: TGTGCCAGCAGGCCAGGGACTAGGATATCTAATGAGCAGTTCTTC.

The CDR3 protein is CASSLSLAGFNYEQYF. The CDR3 DNA reads TGTGCCAGCAGCTTATCGCTAGCGGGATTTAACTACGAGCAGTACTTC. The chain uses TRBV11-2 and TRBJ2-7, with 9 bases that match TRBD2. V trimming: 2 bases; J trimming: 3 bases; junction bases outside the gene matches: 8. The CDR3 spans 16 residues. Germline assignment: CDR1 SGHAT and CDR2 FQNNGV.

CDR3 sequence reads: CASSRRDRGTDTQYF. CDR3 in DNA: TGTGCCAGCAGCCGCCGGGACAGGGGCACAGATACGCAGTATTTT. This sequence joins TRBV5-4 and TRBJ2-3, with TRBD1 identical over 9 bases. Germline V gene data show CDR1 as SGHNT and CDR2 as YYREEE (reference sequence). The CDR3 has 15 amino acids. Unmatched junction bases numbered 4, after V lost 4 bases and J lost 1 base.

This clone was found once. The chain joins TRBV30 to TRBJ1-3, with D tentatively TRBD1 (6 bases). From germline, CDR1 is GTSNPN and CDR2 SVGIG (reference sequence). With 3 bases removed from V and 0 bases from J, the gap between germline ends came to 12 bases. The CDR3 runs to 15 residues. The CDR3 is CAWSETGSSGNTIYF. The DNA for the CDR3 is TGTGCCTGGAGCGAAACAGGGAGCTCTGGAAACACCATATATTTT.

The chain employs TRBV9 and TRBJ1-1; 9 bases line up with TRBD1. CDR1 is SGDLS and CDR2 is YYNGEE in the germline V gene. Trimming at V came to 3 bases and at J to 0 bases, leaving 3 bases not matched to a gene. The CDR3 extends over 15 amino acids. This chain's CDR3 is CASSARTGVNTEAFF. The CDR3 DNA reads TGTGCCAGCAGCGCGCGGACAGGGGTGAACACTGAAGCTTTCTTT.

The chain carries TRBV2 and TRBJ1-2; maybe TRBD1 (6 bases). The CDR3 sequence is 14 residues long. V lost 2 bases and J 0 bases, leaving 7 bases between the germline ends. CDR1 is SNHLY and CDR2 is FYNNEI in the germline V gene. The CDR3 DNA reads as TGTGCCAGCAGTGAACAGGGGCCTAACTATGGCTACACCTTC. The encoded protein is CASSEQGPNYGYTF.

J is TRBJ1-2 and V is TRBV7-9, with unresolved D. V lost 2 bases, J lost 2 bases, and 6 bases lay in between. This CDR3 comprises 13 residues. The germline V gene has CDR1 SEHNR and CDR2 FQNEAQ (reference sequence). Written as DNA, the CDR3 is TGTGCCAGCAGCTTAAGTCAGAACTATGGCTACACCTTC. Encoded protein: CASSLSQNYGYTF. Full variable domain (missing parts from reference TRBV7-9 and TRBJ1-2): DTGVSQNPRHKITKRGQNVTFRCDPISEHNRLYWYRQTLGQGPEFLTYFQNEAQLEKSRLLSDRFSAERPKGSFSTLEIQRTEQGDSAMYLCASSLSQNYGYTFGSGTRLTVV.

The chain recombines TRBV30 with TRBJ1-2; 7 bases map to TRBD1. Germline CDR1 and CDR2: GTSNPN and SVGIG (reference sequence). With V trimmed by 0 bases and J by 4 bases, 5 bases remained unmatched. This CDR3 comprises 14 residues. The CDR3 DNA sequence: TGTGCCTGGAGTGTACTACAGGGGCCCTATGGCTACACCTTC. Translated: CAWSVLQGPYGYTF.

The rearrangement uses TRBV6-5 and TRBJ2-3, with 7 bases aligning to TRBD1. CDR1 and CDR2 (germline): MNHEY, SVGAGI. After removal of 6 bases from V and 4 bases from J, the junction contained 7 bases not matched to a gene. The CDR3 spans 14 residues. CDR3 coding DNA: TGTGCCAGCAGCTACGACAGGGCGGCAGATACGCAGTATTTT. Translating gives CASSYDRAADTQYF.

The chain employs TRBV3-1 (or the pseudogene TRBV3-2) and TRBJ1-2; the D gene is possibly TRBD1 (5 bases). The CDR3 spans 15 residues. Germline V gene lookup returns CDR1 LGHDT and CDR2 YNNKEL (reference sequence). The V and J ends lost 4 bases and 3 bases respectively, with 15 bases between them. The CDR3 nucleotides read TGTGCCAGCAGCCTGGGGCAGGGAAGGGACTATGGCTACACCTTC. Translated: CASSLGQGRDYGYTF.

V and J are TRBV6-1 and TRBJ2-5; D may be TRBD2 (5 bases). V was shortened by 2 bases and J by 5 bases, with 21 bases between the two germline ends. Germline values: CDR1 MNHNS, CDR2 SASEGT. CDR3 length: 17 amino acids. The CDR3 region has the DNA TGTGCCAGCAGTGAACGGGCAGGTGCTCCGTCGGGGGAGACCCAGTACTTC. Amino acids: CASSERAGAPSGETQYF.